This passage covers 28 T cell receptor beta chains from one sample sequenced in a study of early T cells in non-severe SARS-CoV-2 infection. TCRdb re-called the 5' RACE reads through MiXCR, storing one row per CDR3 protein. The data hold roughly 62,000 distinct CDR3 sequences, with approximately 8% observed a single time. The sample taken for sequencing was whole blood. The receptors shown here come from an adult who was a healthcare worker with PCR-confirmed SARS-CoV-2 infection or an uninfected control (not recorded which).

This clonotype has just a few counts. V and J are TRBV20-1 and TRBJ1-1; the match to TRBD1 covers 7 bases. CDR3 length equals 14 residues. The J segment lost 1 base and the V segment lost 4 bases, leaving 6 bases of the junction unmatched. Per germline, CDR1 DFQATT and CDR2 SNEGSKA (reference sequence). The CDR3 coding sequence is TGCAGTGCTACAAACAGGGGCGCGAACACTGAAGCTTTCTTT. This gives the protein CSATNRGANTEAFF.

This sequence joins TRBV7-9 and TRBJ1-6; 8 bases line up with TRBD1. There are 15 residues in the CDR3. Germline trimming cut 5 bases from V and 4 bases from J; bases unmatched to any gene: 4. The germline gives CDR1 SEHNR, CDR2 FQNEAQ (reference sequence). CDR3 in DNA: TGTGCCAGCAGCGGGTGGACAGGGTATAATTCACCCCTCCACTTT. Amino acids: CASSGWTGYNSPLHF. The full variable domain, with the rest looked up from reference TRBV7-9 and TRBJ1-6, is DTGVSQNPRHKITKRGQNVTFRCDPISEHNRLYWYRQTLGQGPEFLTYFQNEAQLEKSRLLSDRFSAERPKGSFSTLEIQRTEQGDSAMYLCASSGWTGYNSPLHFGNGTRLTVT.

This sequence joins TRBV28 and TRBJ2-7; D remains unclear. Germline CDR1 reads MDHEN; CDR2 reads SYDVKM. The CDR3 is made up of 14 amino acids. Deletions cut 3 bases from V and 2 bases from J, with 11 bases between. The CDR3 protein is CASSFVGGPYEQYF. CDR3 nucleotides: TGTGCCAGCAGTTTTGTAGGCGGCCCCTACGAGCAGTACTTC.

This chain links TRBV2 with TRBJ2-1; TRBD2 aligns across 11 bases. Germline assignment: CDR1 SNHLY and CDR2 FYNNEI. The ends lost 5 bases at V and 10 bases at J; junction bases unmatched: 4. This CDR3 has 13 residues. The CDR3 DNA reads as TGTGCCAGCAGTACTAGCGGGAGAAACGAGCAGTTCTTC. The encoded protein is CASSTSGRNEQFF.

This clonotype has more than one count but fewer than ten. The V gene is TRBV5-4, the J gene TRBJ2-5; perhaps TRBD2 as D (6 bases). V gave up 4 bases and J gave up 12 bases, with 22 bases separating them. Germline values: CDR1 SGHNT, CDR2 YYREEE (reference sequence). This CDR3 spans 14 amino acids. DNA of the CDR3: TGTGCCAGCAGCCCTGAAAGGAGGGGACTGCCTAAGTACTTC. Translating it yields CASSPERRGLPKYF.

The chain carries TRBV6-6 and TRBJ1-3, with 7 bases matching TRBD1. CDR1 is MNHNY and CDR2 is SVGAGI in the germline V gene (reference sequence). This CDR3 is built from 16 residues. V shed 0 bases, J shed 4 bases, and the junction held 6 bases outside the gene matches. The CDR3 sequence is CASSYSRGFGGNTIYF. The DNA of the CDR3 is TGTGCCAGCAGTTACTCCAGGGGGTTCGGCGGAAACACCATATATTTT.

This clonotype was counted only a few times. The chain recombines TRBV21-1 with TRBJ2-1; the table's D call, TRBD1, has no DNA check behind it. TRBV21-1 constitutes a pseudogene. The CDR3 sequence is 17 residues long. CDR3 nucleotides: TGTGCCAGCAGCTTCACCCCGACAGGGGACTCCTACAATGAGCAGTTCTTC. This translates into CASSFTPTGDSYNEQFF.

A few counts support this clonotype. The chain joins TRBV5-4 to TRBJ2-3; 10 bases are shared with TRBD2. After removal of 4 bases from V and 3 bases from J, the junction contained 5 bases not matched to a gene. Germline CDR1 and CDR2: SGHNT and YYREEE (reference sequence). CDR3 size: 15 residues. CDR3 DNA: TGTGCCAGCAGCCGGGAGGGACTAGCGACAGATACGCAGTATTTT. This encodes CASSREGLATDTQYF.

This clonotype was picked up many times. This chain connects TRBV4-1 to TRBJ2-5; 12 positions match TRBD2. The ends lost 0 bases at V and 4 bases at J; junction bases unmatched: 9. CDR3 length equals 18 residues. Germline-derived CDR1 and CDR2 are MGHRA and YSYEKL. Here the CDR3 reads CASSQDSLAGGPLETQYF. The DNA for the CDR3 is TGCGCCAGCAGCCAAGATAGCCTAGCGGGAGGGCCGCTAGAGACCCAGTACTTC.

The chain carries TRBV28 and TRBJ2-3; 7 bases map to TRBD2. V lost 4 bases, J lost 2 bases, and 6 bases stayed unmatched. Looked up from germline, CDR1 is MDHEN and CDR2 is SYDVKM. This CDR3 has 15 amino acids. The DNA of the CDR3 is TGTGCCAGCAGTTCCGACGGGAGGCCCACAGATACGCAGTATTTT. Encoded protein: CASSSDGRPTDTQYF.

This clonotype has a count of ten or more. The rearrangement uses TRBV19 and TRBJ1-2; TRBD1 agrees at 8 bases. Germline lookup yields CDR1 LNHDA and CDR2 SQIVND (reference sequence). V shed 7 bases and J 4 bases; nucleotides not matched to a gene: 8. CDR3 size: 14 residues. CDR3 bases: TGTGCCAGTACCAGGGGGCAGCCGGCCTATGGCTACACCTTC. It specifies CASTRGQPAYGYTF.

This clonotype was counted between two and nine times. The rearrangement uses TRBV3-1 and TRBJ2-2; D call uncertain. This CDR3 has 15 amino acids. V was clipped by 1 base and J by 4 bases, with 10 bases between them. CDR1 is LGHDT, CDR2 YNNKEL, per germline (reference sequence). CDR3 sequence reads: CASSQGSPGTGELFF. Written as DNA, the CDR3 is TGTGCCAGCAGCCAAGGGTCCCCGGGCACCGGGGAGCTGTTTTTT.

Only a few counts were recorded for this clonotype. This chain connects TRBV20-1 to TRBJ1-1; D may be TRBD1 (5 bases). Germline V gene sequence: CDR1 DFQATT, CDR2 SNEGSKA (reference sequence). CDR3 length: 14 amino acids. V shed 6 bases and J shed 3 bases, with 17 bases lying between them. This chain's CDR3 is CSATEDPRDTEAFF. The DNA for the CDR3 is TGCAGTGCGACAGAAGACCCCCGGGACACTGAAGCTTTCTTT.

At least ten counts were recorded for this clonotype. The rearrangement uses TRBV6-2 or TRBV6-3 and TRBJ1-5; 7 bases are shared with TRBD1. J was trimmed by 3 bases and V by 5 bases; bases with no gene match: 7. Per germline, CDR1 MNHEY and CDR2 SVGEGT. CDR3 length equals 15 residues. DNA of the CDR3: TGTGCCAGCAGTGTGACAGGGCTTACCAATCAGCCCCAGCATTTT. Protein: CASSVTGLTNQPQHF.

The chain recombines TRBV5-1 with TRBJ2-7; perhaps D is TRBD1 or TRBD2 (5 bases each). Per the germline V gene, CDR1 is SGHRS and CDR2 is YFSETQ. Trimming left V 3 bases short and J 0 bases short, with 13 bases between. The length of the CDR3 is 15 residues. CDR3: CASSWGTTHSYEQYF. CDR3 DNA: TGCGCCAGCAGCTGGGGGACCACACACTCCTACGAGCAGTACTTC.

The V gene is TRBV5-1, the J gene TRBJ2-3, with D tentatively TRBD1 (8 bases). Germline V CDR1 and CDR2: SGHRS, YFSETQ. The V and J ends lost 2 bases and 6 bases respectively, with 13 bases between them. The CDR3 has 14 residues. The CDR3 here is CASSFGQGGDTQYF. The CDR3 DNA reads TGCGCCAGCAGCTTTGGACAGGGAGGGGATACGCAGTATTTT.

This chain links TRBV4-1 with TRBJ1-4; TRBD1 is a possible D gene (5 bases). V dropped 0 bases and J dropped 8 bases, with 13 bases sitting between them. The CDR3 loop spans 15 amino acids. CDR1 and CDR2 (germline): MGHRA, YSYEKL. Written as DNA, the CDR3 is TGCGCCAGCAGCCAAGATCCAGGGTTAGGGGAAAAACTGTTTTTT. Its translation: CASSQDPGLGEKLFF.

Many counts were recorded for this clonotype. V gene TRBV28 combines with J gene TRBJ2-1; 11 positions agree with TRBD2. There are 11 residues in the CDR3. Germline V gene data show CDR1 as MDHEN and CDR2 as SYDVKM. V dropped 3 bases and J dropped 14; count of bases not matched to a gene: 0. CDR3 loop: CASSLGLAEFF. CDR3 DNA sequence: TGTGCCAGCAGTTTGGGACTAGCGGAGTTCTTC. Variable domain in full (rest from reference TRBV28 and TRBJ2-1): DVKVTQSSRYLVKRTGEKVFLECVQDMDHENMFWYRQDPGLGLRLIYFSYDVKMKEKGDIPEGYSVSREKKERFSLILESASTNQTSMYLCASSLGLAEFFGPGTRLTVL.

This clonotype came up a few times. The chain has TRBV6-6 and TRBJ2-7; D tentatively reads TRBD1 or TRBD2 (5 bases each). The germline V gene has CDR1 MNHNY and CDR2 SVGAGI (reference sequence). The CDR3 covers 13 residues. The V gene lost 5 bases and the J gene lost 3 bases, with 11 bases spanning the gap. The CDR3, as DNA: TGTGCCAGCAGTCGGGGACCGGTCTACGAGCAGTACTTC. It specifies CASSRGPVYEQYF.

For the CDR3, the DNA is TGTGCCAGCAGCGCCCGACAGGGCCGACTCTCTGGAAACACCATATATTTT. Its translation: CASSARQGRLSGNTIYF. The chain employs TRBV7-6 and TRBJ1-3; 7 bases agree with TRBD1. The CDR3 has 17 amino acids. After removal of 5 bases from V and 0 bases from J, the junction contained 10 bases not matched to a gene. Germline V CDR1 and CDR2: SGHVS, FNYEAQ.

V and J are TRBV6-2 or TRBV6-3 and TRBJ1-4; the D is unclear. The CDR3 is 14 amino acids. Trimming left V 2 bases short and J 4 bases short, with 8 bases between. From germline, CDR1 is MNHEY and CDR2 SVGEGT. The CDR3 region has the DNA TGTGCCAGCAGTTACGGGCTGAATAATGAAAAACTGTTTTTT. This translates into CASSYGLNNEKLFF.

The chain uses TRBV30 and TRBJ1-1; D is uncertain. CDR1 and CDR2 from the germline V gene are GTSNPN and SVGIG (reference sequence). This CDR3 contains 15 residues. V lost 3 bases and J lost 4, with 18 bases in between. The chain's CDR3 is CAWSPGAPRATEAFF. Written as DNA, the CDR3 is TGTGCCTGGAGCCCGGGAGCCCCTCGGGCCACTGAAGCTTTCTTT.

This chain uses TRBV6-1 with TRBJ1-5; D is ambiguous. Germline loops: CDR1 MNHNS, CDR2 SASEGT. This CDR3 is built from 15 residues. The V end was cut by 5 bases, the J end by 7 bases, with 18 bases between. CDR3 residues: CASSYISGDGQPQHF. The CDR3 coding sequence is TGTGCCAGCAGTTACATTAGCGGGGATGGACAGCCCCAGCATTTT.

This clonotype occurred a few times. The CDR3 protein is CASSLTPTTDTQYF. CDR3 in DNA: TGTGCCAGCAGTTTGACCCCGACCACAGATACGCAGTATTTT. This sequence joins TRBV12-3 or TRBV12-4 and TRBJ2-3; no definite D call. The CDR3 sequence is 14 residues long. V was trimmed by 3 bases and J by 2 bases, leaving 9 bases between them.

In the case of this clonotype: At one end the junction does not follow the germline gene, possibly because of a read error. The J gene is TRBJ2-3, the V gene TRBV29-1; 10 bases are shared with TRBD2. Germline-derived CDR1 and CDR2 are SQVTM and ANQGSEA. The CDR3 runs to 18 residues. CDR3 in amino acids: CSVEDVQREGRSTDTQYF. The CDR3 DNA follows: TGCAGCGTGGAAGATGTCCAGCGGGAGGGCCGGAGCACAGATACGCAGTATTTT.

The CDR3 DNA reads TGTGCCAGCTCACCACCTAGGAAGGGCACAGATACGCAGTATTTT. This encodes CASSPPRKGTDTQYF. This chain connects TRBV18 to TRBJ2-3; D ambiguous. V was trimmed by 0 bases and J by 1 base, leaving 8 bases between them. The CDR3 is 15 residues long. Germline-derived CDR1 and CDR2 are KGHSH and LQKENI.

This clonotype was observed at least ten times. The CDR3 DNA reads TGCGCCAGCAGCGTACTAGCGGGCCAGTACAATGAGCAGTTCTTC. Encoded protein: CASSVLAGQYNEQFF. The V call is TRBV5-1, the J call TRBJ2-1, with 9 bases aligning to TRBD2. CDR1 SGHRS and CDR2 YFSETQ come from the germline V gene. CDR3 length: 15 residues. V was pared by 4 bases and J by 4 bases, with 6 bases of the junction left unmatched.

The rearrangement joins TRBV5-1 to TRBJ2-5, with D unclear. The germline V gene encodes CDR1 SGHRS and CDR2 YFSETQ. The V end was cut by 1 base, the J end by 0 bases, with 7 bases between. The CDR3 sequence is 14 residues long. The CDR3 loop reads CASSLTSYQETQYF. CDR3 DNA sequence: TGCGCCAGCAGCTTGACATCGTACCAAGAGACCCAGTACTTC.